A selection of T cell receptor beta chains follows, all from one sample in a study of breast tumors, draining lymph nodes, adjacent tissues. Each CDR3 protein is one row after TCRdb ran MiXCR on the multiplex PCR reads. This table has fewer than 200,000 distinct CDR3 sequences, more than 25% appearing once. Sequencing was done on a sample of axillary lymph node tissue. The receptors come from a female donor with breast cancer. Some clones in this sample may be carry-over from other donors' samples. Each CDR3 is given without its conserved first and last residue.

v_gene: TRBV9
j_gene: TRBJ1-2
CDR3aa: ASSVTQTDVPGYT

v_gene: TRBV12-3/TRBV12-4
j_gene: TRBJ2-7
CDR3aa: ASSLAASGAYEQY

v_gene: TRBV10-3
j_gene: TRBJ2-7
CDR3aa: AIREGHSYEQY

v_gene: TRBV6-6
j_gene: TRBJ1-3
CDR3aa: ASSTRDRGGNTIY

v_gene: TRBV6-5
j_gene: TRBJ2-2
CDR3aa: ASSYRGNSNTGELF

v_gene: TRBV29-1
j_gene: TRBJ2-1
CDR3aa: SVGLAGGPSSYNEQF

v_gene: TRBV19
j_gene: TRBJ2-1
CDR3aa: ASSIGRGNEQF

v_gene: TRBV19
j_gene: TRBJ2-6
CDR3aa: ASSIMGWGGANVLT

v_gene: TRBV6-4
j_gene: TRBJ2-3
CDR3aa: ASAGLAGDYTDTQY

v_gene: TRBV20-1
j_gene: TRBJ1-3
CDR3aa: SAPRGNTIY

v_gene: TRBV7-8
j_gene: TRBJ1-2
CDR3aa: ASSLGGYRGLGYP

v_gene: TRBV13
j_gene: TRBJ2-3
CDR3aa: ASSHKAGRENFGTDTQY

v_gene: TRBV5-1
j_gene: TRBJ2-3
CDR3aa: AGSLRGFNTDTQY

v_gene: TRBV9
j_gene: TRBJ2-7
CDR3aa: ASSERAGGYYEQY

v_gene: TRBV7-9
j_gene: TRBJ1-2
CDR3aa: ASSAWDRSDYRHP